Here is one T cell receptor (beta chain) with its context. Its antigen remains unidentified. The source of the sample is a study of cytomegalovirus exposure and HLA in healthy donors. Study at large: There were approximately 400 genotyped donors. Of these, roughly 80% fell in the genetic ancestry cluster associated with self-reported Caucasian donors.

60 Vbeta and 13 Jbeta primers were used in PCR. Measured with immunoSEQ multiplex PCR; TCRdb has only the in-frame clones, and not every one. The table shows about 110,000 clones, with more than 75% occurring only once. Germline V gene sequence: CDR1 SGHDT, CDR2 YYEEEE. The junction had 11 bases not matched to a gene; V was cut back by 4 bases and J by 4 bases. This CDR3 is built from 17 residues. Study-level findings and limits: For most TCR sequences rarity was the rule, although some public TCRs occurred in many donors. A later analysis, which compared TCR beta chains of equal frequency, found the HLA-associated ones more clonally expanded.

Source material: PBMCs. The TCR comes from a woman aged 45-60 years in good health and CMV-seropositive. The chain couples TRBV5-6 to TRBJ1-2; TRBD1 matches 12 bases. In DNA, the CDR3 is TGTGCCAGCAGCGGAGGGACAGGGGGCGCGAAACGCTATGGCTACACCTTC. It specifies CASSGGTGGAKRYGYTF.